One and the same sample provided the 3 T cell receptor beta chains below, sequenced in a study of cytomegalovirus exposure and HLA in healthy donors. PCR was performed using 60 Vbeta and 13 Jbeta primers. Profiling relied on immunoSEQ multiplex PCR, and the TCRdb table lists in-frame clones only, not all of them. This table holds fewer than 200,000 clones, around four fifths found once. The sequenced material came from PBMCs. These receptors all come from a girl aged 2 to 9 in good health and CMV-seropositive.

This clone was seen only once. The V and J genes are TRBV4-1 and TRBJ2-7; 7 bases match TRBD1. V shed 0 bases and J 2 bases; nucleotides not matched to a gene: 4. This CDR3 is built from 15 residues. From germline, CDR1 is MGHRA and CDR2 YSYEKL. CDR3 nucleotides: TGCGCCAGCAGCCAAGATGGGGACAGCCCCTACGAGCAGTACTTC. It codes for CASSQDGDSPYEQYF.

Here the CDR3 reads CASSSKTNAYEQYF. The CDR3 DNA is TGTGCCAGCAGTTCGAAAACAAACGCCTACGAGCAGTACTTC. The rearrangement uses TRBV27 and TRBJ2-7, with unresolved D. The germline V gene has CDR1 MNHEY and CDR2 SMNVEV (reference sequence). This CDR3 is built from 14 residues. The germline V and J ends were trimmed by 4 bases and 2 bases, with 12 bases remaining between them.

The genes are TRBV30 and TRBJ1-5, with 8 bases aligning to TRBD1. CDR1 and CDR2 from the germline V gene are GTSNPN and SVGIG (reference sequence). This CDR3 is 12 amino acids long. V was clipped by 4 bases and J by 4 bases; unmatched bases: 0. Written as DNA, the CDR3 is TGTGCCTGGAACAGGGGGAATCAGCCCCAGCATTTT. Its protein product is CAWNRGNQPQHF. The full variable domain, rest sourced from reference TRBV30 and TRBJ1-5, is SQTIHQWPATLVQPVGSPLSLECTVEGTSNPNLYWYRQAAGRGLQLLFYSVGIGQISSEVPQNLSASRPQDRQFILSSKKLLLSDSGFYLCAWNRGNQPQHFGDGTRLSIL.